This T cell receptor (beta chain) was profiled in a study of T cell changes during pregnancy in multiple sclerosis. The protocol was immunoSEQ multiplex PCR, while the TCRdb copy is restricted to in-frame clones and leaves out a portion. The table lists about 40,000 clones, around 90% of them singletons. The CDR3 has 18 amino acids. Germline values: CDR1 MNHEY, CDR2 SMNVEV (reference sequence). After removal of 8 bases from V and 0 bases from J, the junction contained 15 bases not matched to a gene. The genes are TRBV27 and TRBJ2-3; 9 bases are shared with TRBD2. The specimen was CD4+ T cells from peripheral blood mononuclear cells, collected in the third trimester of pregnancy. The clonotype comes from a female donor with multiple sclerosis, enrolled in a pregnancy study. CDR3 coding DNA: TGTGCCAGCCACTCGCTACTAGCGGGTAAAGACAGCACAGATACGCAGTATTTT. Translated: CASHSLLAGKDSTDTQYF.